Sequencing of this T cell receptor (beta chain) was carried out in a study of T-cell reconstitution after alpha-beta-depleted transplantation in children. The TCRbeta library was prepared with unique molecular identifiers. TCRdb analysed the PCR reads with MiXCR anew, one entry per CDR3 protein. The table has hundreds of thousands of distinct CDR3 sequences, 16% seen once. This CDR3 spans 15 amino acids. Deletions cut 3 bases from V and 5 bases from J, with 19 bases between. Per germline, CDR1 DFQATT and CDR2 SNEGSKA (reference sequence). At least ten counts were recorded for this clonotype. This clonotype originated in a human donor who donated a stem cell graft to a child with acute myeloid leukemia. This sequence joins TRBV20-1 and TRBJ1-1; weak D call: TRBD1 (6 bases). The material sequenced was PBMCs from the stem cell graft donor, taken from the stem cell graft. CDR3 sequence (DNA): TGCAGTGCTAGGTCTAACAGGGAGCCGAAGACTGAAGCTTTCTTT. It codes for CSARSNREPKTEAFF.